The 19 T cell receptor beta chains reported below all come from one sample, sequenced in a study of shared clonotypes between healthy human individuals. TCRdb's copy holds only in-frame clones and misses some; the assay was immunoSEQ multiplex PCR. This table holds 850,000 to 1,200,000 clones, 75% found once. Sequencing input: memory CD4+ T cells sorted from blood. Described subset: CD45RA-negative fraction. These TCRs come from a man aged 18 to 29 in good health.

CDR3 sequence reads: CASSLTMGGETQYF. CDR3 nucleotide sequence: TGTGCCAGCAGCCTTACGATGGGTGGGGAGACCCAGTACTTC. J is TRBJ2-5 and V is TRBV7-9; no definite D call. The CDR3 totals 14 residues. Trimming removed 5 bases from V and 5 bases from J, with 15 bases in between. Germline CDR1 reads SEHNR; CDR2 reads FQNEAQ (reference sequence). The full variable domain, rest sourced from reference TRBV7-9 and TRBJ2-5, is DTGVSQNPRHKITKRGQNVTFRCDPISEHNRLYWYRQTLGQGPEFLTYFQNEAQLEKSRLLSDRFSAERPKGSFSTLEIQRTEQGDSAMYLCASSLTMGGETQYFGPGTRLLVL.

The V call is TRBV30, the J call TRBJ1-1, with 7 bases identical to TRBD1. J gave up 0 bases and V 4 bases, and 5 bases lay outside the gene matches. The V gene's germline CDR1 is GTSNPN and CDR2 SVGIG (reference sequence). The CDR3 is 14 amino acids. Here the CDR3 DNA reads TGTGCCTGGAACTCGGGACAGATGAACACTGAAGCTTTCTTT. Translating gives CAWNSGQMNTEAFF. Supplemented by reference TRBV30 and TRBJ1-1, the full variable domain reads SQTIHQWPATLVQPVGSPLSLECTVEGTSNPNLYWYRQAAGRGLQLLFYSVGIGQISSEVPQNLSASRPQDRQFILSSKKLLLSDSGFYLCAWNSGQMNTEAFFGQGTRLTVV.

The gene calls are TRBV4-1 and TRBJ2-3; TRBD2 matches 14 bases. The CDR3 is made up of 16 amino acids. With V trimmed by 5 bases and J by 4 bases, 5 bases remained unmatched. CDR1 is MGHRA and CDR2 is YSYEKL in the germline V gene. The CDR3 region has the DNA TGCGCCAGCAGCATCAGACTAGCGGGGGGGCCAGATACGCAGTATTTT. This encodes CASSIRLAGGPDTQYF.

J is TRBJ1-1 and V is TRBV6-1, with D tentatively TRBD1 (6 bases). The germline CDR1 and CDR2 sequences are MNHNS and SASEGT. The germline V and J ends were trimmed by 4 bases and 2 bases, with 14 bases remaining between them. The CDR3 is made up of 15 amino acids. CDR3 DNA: TGTGCCAGCAGTGGATCGGACAGAATCAACACTGAAGCTTTCTTT. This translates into CASSGSDRINTEAFF.

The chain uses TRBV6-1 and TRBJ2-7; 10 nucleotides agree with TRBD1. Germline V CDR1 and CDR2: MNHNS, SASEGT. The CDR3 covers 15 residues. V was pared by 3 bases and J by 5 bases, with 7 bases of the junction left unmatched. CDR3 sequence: CASSERDRGVNEQYF. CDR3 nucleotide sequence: TGTGCCAGCAGTGAGCGGGACAGGGGAGTTAACGAGCAGTACTTC.

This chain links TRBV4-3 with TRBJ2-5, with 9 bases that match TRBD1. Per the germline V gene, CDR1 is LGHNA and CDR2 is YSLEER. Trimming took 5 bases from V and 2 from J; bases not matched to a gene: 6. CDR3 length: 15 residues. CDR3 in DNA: TGCGCCAGCAGCTCGGGACAGGGCGATCAAGAGACCCAGTACTTC. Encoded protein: CASSSGQGDQETQYF.

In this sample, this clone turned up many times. The CDR3 reads CASSRTHVSSYEQYF. The CDR3 DNA is TGTGCCAGCAGCCGGACGCATGTGAGCTCCTACGAGCAGTACTTC. The chain uses TRBV6-1 and TRBJ2-7; D gene ambiguous. Germline V gene lookup returns CDR1 MNHNS and CDR2 SASEGT. This CDR3 contains 15 residues. V lost 6 bases and J lost 0, with 15 bases in between.

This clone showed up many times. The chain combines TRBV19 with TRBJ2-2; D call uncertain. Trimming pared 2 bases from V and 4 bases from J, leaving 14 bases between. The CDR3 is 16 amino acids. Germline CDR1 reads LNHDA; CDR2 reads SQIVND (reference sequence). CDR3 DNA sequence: TGTGCCAGTAGTATATGGGCTAGATACGGCACCGGGGAGCTGTTTTTT. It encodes CASSIWARYGTGELFF.

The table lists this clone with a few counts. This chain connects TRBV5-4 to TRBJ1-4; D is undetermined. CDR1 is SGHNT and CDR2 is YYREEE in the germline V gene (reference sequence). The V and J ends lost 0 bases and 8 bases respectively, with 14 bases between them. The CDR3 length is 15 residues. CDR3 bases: TGTGCCAGCAGCTTGGGCGGAGGGATACGAGAAAAACTGTTTTTT. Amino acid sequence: CASSLGGGIREKLFF.

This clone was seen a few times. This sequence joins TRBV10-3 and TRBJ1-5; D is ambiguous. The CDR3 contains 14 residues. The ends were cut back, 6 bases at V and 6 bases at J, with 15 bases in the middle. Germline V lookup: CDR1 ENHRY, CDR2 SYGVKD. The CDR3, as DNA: TGTGCCATCAGCAGGCAGGATTTGGGTCAGCCCCAGCATTTT. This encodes CAISRQDLGQPQHF.

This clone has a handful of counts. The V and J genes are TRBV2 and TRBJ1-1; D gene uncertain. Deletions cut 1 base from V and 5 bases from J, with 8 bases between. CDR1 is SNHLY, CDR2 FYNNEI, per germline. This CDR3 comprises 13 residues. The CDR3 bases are TGTGCCAGCAGTGAAGAGATGGGAACTGAAGCTTTCTTT. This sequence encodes CASSEEMGTEAFF.

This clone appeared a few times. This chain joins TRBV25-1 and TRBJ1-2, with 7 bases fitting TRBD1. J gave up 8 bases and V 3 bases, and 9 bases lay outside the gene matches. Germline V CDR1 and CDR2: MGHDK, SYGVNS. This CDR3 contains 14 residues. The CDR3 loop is CASSDQGQFSGYTF. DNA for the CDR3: TGTGCCAGCAGTGACCAGGGACAGTTCTCGGGCTACACCTTC.

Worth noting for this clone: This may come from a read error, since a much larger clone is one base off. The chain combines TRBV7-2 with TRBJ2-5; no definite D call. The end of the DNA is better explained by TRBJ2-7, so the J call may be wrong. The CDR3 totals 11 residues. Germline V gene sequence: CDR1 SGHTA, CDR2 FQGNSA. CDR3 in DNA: TGTGCCAGCAGCTTATACTACGAGCAGTACTTC. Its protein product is CASSLYYEQYF.

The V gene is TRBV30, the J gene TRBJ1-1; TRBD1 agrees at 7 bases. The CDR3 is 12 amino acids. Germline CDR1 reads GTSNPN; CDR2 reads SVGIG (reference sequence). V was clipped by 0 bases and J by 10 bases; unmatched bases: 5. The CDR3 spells CAWSVRDSGAFF. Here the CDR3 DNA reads TGTGCCTGGAGTGTCCGGGACAGCGGAGCTTTCTTT.

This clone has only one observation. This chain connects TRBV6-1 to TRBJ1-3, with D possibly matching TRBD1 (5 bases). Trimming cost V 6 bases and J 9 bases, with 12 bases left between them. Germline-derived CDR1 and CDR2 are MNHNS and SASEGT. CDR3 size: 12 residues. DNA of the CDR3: TGTGCCAGCAGCTGGACAATTTCCACCATATATTTT. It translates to CASSWTISTIYF.

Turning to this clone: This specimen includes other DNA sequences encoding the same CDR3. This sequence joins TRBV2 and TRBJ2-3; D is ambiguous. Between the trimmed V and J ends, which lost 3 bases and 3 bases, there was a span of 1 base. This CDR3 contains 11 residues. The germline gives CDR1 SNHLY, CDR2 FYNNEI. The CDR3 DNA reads TGTGCCAGCAGTGAGACAGATACGCAGTATTTT. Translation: CASSETDTQYF.

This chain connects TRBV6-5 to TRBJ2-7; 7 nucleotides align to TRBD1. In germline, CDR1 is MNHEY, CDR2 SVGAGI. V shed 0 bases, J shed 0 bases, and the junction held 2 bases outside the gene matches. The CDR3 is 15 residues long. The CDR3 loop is CASSYSTGSSYEQYF. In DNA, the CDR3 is TGTGCCAGCAGTTACTCGACAGGGAGCTCCTACGAGCAGTACTTC.

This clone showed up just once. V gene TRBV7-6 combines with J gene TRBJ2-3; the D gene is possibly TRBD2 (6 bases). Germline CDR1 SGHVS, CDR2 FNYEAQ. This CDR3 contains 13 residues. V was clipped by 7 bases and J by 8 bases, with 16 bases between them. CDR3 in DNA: TGTGCCAGCACCCCTCTGGGAGGAGGTACGCAGTATTTT. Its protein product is CASTPLGGGTQYF.

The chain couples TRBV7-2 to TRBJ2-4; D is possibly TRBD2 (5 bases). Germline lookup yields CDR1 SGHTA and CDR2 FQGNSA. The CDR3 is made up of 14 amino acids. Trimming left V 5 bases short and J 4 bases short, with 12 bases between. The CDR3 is CASSHSGSKNIQYF. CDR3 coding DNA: TGTGCCAGCAGCCACTCGGGATCTAAAAACATTCAGTACTTC.